This TCR beta chain originates from a study of T cell responses to AZD1222 COVID-19 vaccine. General study findings and limits: Increases in Spike-specific TCR breadth and depth were seen after two AZD1222 doses.

The CDR3 sequence is 16 residues long. Germline-derived CDR1 and CDR2 are SGHDN and FVKESK. V was clipped by 5 bases and J by 2 bases, with 18 bases between them. Method: immunoSEQ multiplex PCR; TCRdb's copy keeps in-frame clones and lacks some. The table lists 100,000 to 150,000 clones, around nine tenths of them singletons. Turning to this clone: Its target is unknown.

This receptor was taken from an adult who received the AZD1222 COVID-19 vaccine. Sequenced material: peripheral blood, taken 28 days after the second AZD1222 dose. The chain combines TRBV14 with TRBJ2-5, with D tentatively TRBD1 (6 bases). The CDR3 sequence is CASSVFSGDKQETQYF. Written as DNA, the CDR3 is TGTGCCAGCAGCGTTTTCTCCGGGGACAAACAAGAGACCCAGTACTTC.